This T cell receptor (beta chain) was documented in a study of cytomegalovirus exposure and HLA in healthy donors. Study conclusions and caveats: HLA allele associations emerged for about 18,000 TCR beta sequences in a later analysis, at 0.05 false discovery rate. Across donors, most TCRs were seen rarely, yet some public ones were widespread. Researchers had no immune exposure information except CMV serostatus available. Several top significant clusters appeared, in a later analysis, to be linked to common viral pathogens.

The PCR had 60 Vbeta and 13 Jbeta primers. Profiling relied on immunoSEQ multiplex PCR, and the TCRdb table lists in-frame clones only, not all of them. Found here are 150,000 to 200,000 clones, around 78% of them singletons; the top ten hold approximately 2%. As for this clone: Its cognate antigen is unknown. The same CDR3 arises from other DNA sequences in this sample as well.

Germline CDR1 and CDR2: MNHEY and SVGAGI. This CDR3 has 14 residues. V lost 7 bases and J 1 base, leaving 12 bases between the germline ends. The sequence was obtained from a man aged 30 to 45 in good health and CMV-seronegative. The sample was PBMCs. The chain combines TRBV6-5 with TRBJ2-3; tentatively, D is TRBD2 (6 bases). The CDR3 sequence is CASTGETGTDTQYF. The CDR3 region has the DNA TGTGCCAGCACGGGAGAGACCGGCACAGATACGCAGTATTTT.